This record looks at one T cell receptor beta chain sequence and its context. Sample-barcoded 5' priming and a J-beta primer mix drove a second PCR of 7 to 11 cycles. The authors tagged each cDNA molecule using a template-switch adaptor with 12 random nucleotides. TCRdb reprocessed the 5' RACE reads with MiXCR, giving one entry per CDR3 protein. The sample has almost 300,000 distinct CDR3 sequences, roughly 29% seen once. The CDR3 length is 15 residues. The V gene's germline CDR1 is MNHEY and CDR2 SMNVEV (reference sequence). Trimming took off 1 base at V and 0 bases at J, with 9 bases between the two ends. This sample is part of a study of blood T cells in healthy people across ages. Samples had at least 6.5 million PBMCs isolated from them.

What was sequenced was blood. The receptor was isolated from a woman in her 70s in good health. V is TRBV27 and J is TRBJ1-1; possible D gene TRBD1, 5 bases. CDR3: CASSLYGTMNTEAFF. CDR3 bases: TGTGCCAGCAGTTTATATGGGACCATGAACACTGAAGCTTTCTTT.